Shown below are 20 T cell receptor beta chains from a single sample sequenced in a study of blood T cell repertoires in COVID-19 (dated by TCRdb to 2018 to 2021). Libraries were made using the immunoSEQ multiplex PCR assay. This is the immuneACCESS table as TCRdb keeps it, with only in-frame sequences that have V and J called. A part of the clones is gone; compared with another copy, unresolved V genes explain less than half, and the rest is unexplained. The sample table shows about 180,000 clones, and approximately 80% are seen once. Jointly, the top ten make up approximately 1.4% of the sample. The source material was peripheral blood. Source of these receptors: a human donor in a cohort sampled during active COVID-19.

This clone was counted once. The genes are TRBV19 and TRBJ2-3; 13 bases align to TRBD2. The CDR3 contains 16 residues. Germline CDR1 LNHDA, CDR2 SQIVND (reference sequence). J was trimmed by 6 bases and V by 5 bases; bases with no gene match: 8. CDR3 loop: CASSEGTSGNTDTQYF. DNA of the CDR3: TGTGCCAGTAGTGAGGGGACTAGCGGGAACACTGATACGCAGTATTTT.

This chain uses TRBV4-1 with TRBJ2-5; D may be TRBD2 (6 bases). V lost 0 bases and J 4 bases, leaving 15 bases between the germline ends. This CDR3 has 16 amino acids. CDR1 and CDR2 from the germline V gene are MGHRA and YSYEKL. This CDR3 reads CASSQDPSSGLETQYF. The CDR3 coding sequence is TGCGCCAGCAGCCAAGATCCGTCCAGCGGGTTAGAGACCCAGTACTTC.

V and J are TRBV7-3 and TRBJ2-1; 9 bases map to TRBD1. The CDR3 sequence is 15 residues long. Germline assignment: CDR1 SGHTA and CDR2 FQGTGA. The V segment lost 4 bases and the J segment 4 bases; nucleotides outside the gene matches: 5. CDR3 DNA sequence: TGTGCCAGCAGCTCAGGACAGGGGCCATACAATGAGCAGTTCTTC. Translating it yields CASSSGQGPYNEQFF.

There are a few counts of this clone. J is TRBJ1-1 and V is TRBV7-9; D possibly corresponds to TRBD1 (6 bases). Trimming stripped 6 bases from V and 0 bases from J, with 8 bases between. This CDR3 has 13 residues. CDR1 SEHNR and CDR2 FQNEAQ come from the germline V gene (reference sequence). CDR3 protein: CASSTGMNTEAFF. Written as DNA, the CDR3 is TGTGCCAGCAGTACAGGGATGAACACTGAAGCTTTCTTT.

This clone showed up just a few times. The V and J genes are TRBV6-4 and TRBJ1-2; D gene unclear. Germline V gene data show CDR1 as MRHNA and CDR2 as SNTAGT. The CDR3 spans 13 residues. V shed 8 bases and J shed 4 bases, with 14 bases lying between them. CDR3 nucleotide sequence: TGTGCCAGCTCCCGCGAGGGAAGCTATGGCTACACCTTC. Protein: CASSREGSYGYTF.

This rearrangement joins TRBV9 to TRBJ2-3; 8 nucleotides agree with TRBD2. The germline gives CDR1 SGDLS, CDR2 YYNGEE. CDR3 size: 17 residues. V dropped 0 bases and J dropped 5; count of bases not matched to a gene: 11. Written as DNA, the CDR3 is TGTGCCAGCAGCGTAGCTACGGGTAGCGGGGTAGTAGATACGCAGTATTTT. This gives the protein CASSVATGSGVVDTQYF. Based on the CDR3 plus reference TRBV9 and TRBJ2-3, the full variable domain is DSGVTQTPKHLITATGQRVTLRCSPRSGDLSVYWYQQSLDQGLQFLIQYYNGEERAKGNILERFSAQQFPDLHSELNLSSLELGDSALYFCASSVATGSGVVDTQYFGPGTRLTVL.

The chain combines TRBV18 with TRBJ2-1; D possibly corresponds to TRBD1 (5 bases). Germline loops: CDR1 KGHSH, CDR2 LQKENI. The CDR3 has 15 residues. Trimming pared 0 bases from V and 5 bases from J, leaving 11 bases between. The CDR3 region is CASSPPGRVDNEQFF. CDR3 coding DNA: TGTGCCAGCTCACCACCCGGCAGGGTTGACAATGAGCAGTTCTTC.

V and J are TRBV24-1 and TRBJ2-1; 7 positions match TRBD2. The length of the CDR3 is 15 residues. The V gene's germline CDR1 is KGHDR and CDR2 SFDVKD. Unmatched junction bases numbered 10, after V lost 7 bases and J lost 5 bases. The CDR3 region is CATSPSWGGDNEQFF. CDR3 coding DNA: TGTGCCACCAGCCCATCCTGGGGAGGGGACAATGAGCAGTTCTTC.

This chain joins TRBV6-5 and TRBJ2-7, with TRBD1 matching over 8 bases. Per the germline V gene, CDR1 is MNHEY and CDR2 is SVGAGI. The CDR3 length is 14 residues. V gave up 7 bases and J gave up 2 bases; unmatched junction bases: 7. The CDR3 here is CASISGTGPYEQYF. The DNA for the CDR3 is TGTGCCAGCATTTCCGGGACAGGCCCCTACGAGCAGTACTTC.

The J gene is TRBJ2-1, the V gene TRBV6-5, with 10 bases aligning to TRBD1. V trimming: 2 bases; J trimming: 8 bases; junction bases outside the gene matches: 9. The V gene's germline CDR1 is MNHEY and CDR2 SVGAGI. The CDR3 spans 16 residues. The DNA of the CDR3 is TGTGCCAGCAGTTACAGGAGGACAGGGGGGATAGATGAGCAGTTCTTC. Translated: CASSYRRTGGIDEQFF.

This clone was seen more than once but under ten times. The rearrangement joins TRBV4-3 to TRBJ1-4, with 7 bases identical to TRBD1. Germline loops: CDR1 LGHNA, CDR2 YSLEER. The CDR3 contains 13 residues. V lost 6 bases, J lost 10 bases, and 8 bases stayed unmatched. This CDR3 is CASSSGTDGKLFF. In DNA form, the CDR3 reads TGCGCCAGCAGTTCCGGGACAGATGGAAAACTGTTTTTT.

The chain joins TRBV7-6 to TRBJ2-1; 8 positions agree with TRBD1. The J segment lost 4 bases and the V segment lost 2 bases, leaving 7 bases of the junction unmatched. Germline V lookup: CDR1 SGHVS, CDR2 FNYEAQ. The CDR3 covers 16 residues. The CDR3 DNA follows: TGTGCCAGCAGCTTAAACGACAGGGGATATTACAATGAGCAGTTCTTC. Translation: CASSLNDRGYYNEQFF.

The V and J genes are TRBV5-1 and TRBJ2-3; 9 positions agree with TRBD1. The CDR3 has 17 amino acids. V trimming: 0 bases; J trimming: 1 base; junction bases outside the gene matches: 6. The germline V gene has CDR1 SGHRS and CDR2 YFSETQ. CDR3 in amino acids: CASSLAPTGGGTDTQYF. The DNA of the CDR3 is TGCGCCAGCAGCTTGGCCCCGACAGGGGGAGGCACAGATACGCAGTATTTT.

This clone has only one observation. V is TRBV7-2 and J is TRBJ1-2; D ambiguous. The CDR3 consists of 15 residues. The V and J ends lost 1 base and 0 bases respectively, with 9 bases between them. Germline V lookup: CDR1 SGHTA, CDR2 FQGNSA. CDR3 bases: TGTGCCAGCAGCTTAGGAGGGAAGCCTAACTATGGCTACACCTTC. The encoded protein is CASSLGGKPNYGYTF. Full variable domain (rest looked up from reference TRBV7-2 and TRBJ1-2): GAGVSQSPSNKVTEKGKDVELRCDPISGHTALYWYRQSLGQGLEFLIYFQGNSAPDKSGLPSDRFSAERTGGSVSTLTIQRTQQEDSAVYLCASSLGGKPNYGYTFGSGTRLTVV.

This clone was seen a single time. The chain joins TRBV6-5 to TRBJ2-1, with D unresolved. CDR1 and CDR2 (germline): MNHEY, SVGAGI. The CDR3 spans 16 residues. Trimming removed 1 base from V and 0 bases from J, with 10 bases in between. The CDR3 here is CASSYWVASSYNEQFF. The CDR3 DNA is TGTGCCAGCAGTTACTGGGTCGCTAGCTCCTACAATGAGCAGTTCTTC.

J is TRBJ2-7 and V is TRBV7-9; perhaps TRBD2 as D (5 bases). Between the trimmed V and J ends, which lost 5 bases and 2 bases, there was a span of 16 bases. The CDR3 is 15 residues long. Germline V gives CDR1 SEHNR, CDR2 FQNEAQ (reference sequence). The CDR3 here is CASSGEPIGAYEQYF. As DNA, the CDR3 is TGTGCCAGCAGCGGGGAACCTATCGGGGCCTACGAGCAGTACTTC.

This chain connects TRBV5-1 to TRBJ1-4, with D perhaps matching TRBD1 (6 bases). The CDR3 spans 17 residues. With 2 bases removed from V and 0 bases from J, the gap between germline ends came to 14 bases. Germline CDR1 is SGHRS and CDR2 is YFSETQ. CDR3 sequence reads: CASSFTGFRATNEKLFF. In DNA form, the CDR3 reads TGCGCCAGCAGCTTTACAGGGTTTAGGGCAACTAATGAAAAACTGTTTTTT.

V is TRBV10-3 and J is TRBJ2-7, with TRBD1 identical over 11 bases. CDR3 length equals 14 residues. Looked up from germline, CDR1 is ENHRY and CDR2 is SYGVKD. V dropped 2 bases and J dropped 6; count of bases not matched to a gene: 3. Here the CDR3 reads CAISEPGQGGEQYF. The CDR3 DNA reads TGTGCCATCAGTGAGCCGGGACAGGGGGGCGAGCAGTACTTC.

The chain recombines TRBV11-2 with TRBJ2-6; 8 positions agree with TRBD2. The CDR3 is 17 amino acids. Trimming took 3 bases from V and 1 from J; bases not matched to a gene: 5. Germline values: CDR1 SGHAT, CDR2 FQNNGV. CDR3 sequence reads: CASSLRGAGSGANVLTF. The CDR3 DNA sequence: TGTGCCAGCAGCTTGCGGGGGGCCGGATCTGGGGCCAACGTCCTGACTTTC.

In its sample, this clone was seen a few times. J is TRBJ2-5 and V is TRBV4-2; D gene uncertain. Germline lookup yields CDR1 LGHNA and CDR2 YNFKEQ. Trimming pared 0 bases from V and 1 base from J, leaving 9 bases between. CDR3 length equals 15 residues. CDR3 loop: CASSQDKWAQETQYF. CDR3 in DNA: TGTGCCAGCAGCCAAGATAAGTGGGCCCAAGAGACCCAGTACTTC.